This T cell receptor (beta chain) was identified in a study of T cells after yellow fever vaccination. Regarding the study as a whole: Across the CD4 and CD8 compartments, a small share of clonotypes was present in both. A faster peak, day 5 versus 15, was reached by the weaker secondary response.

This clonotype has only a few counts. Its antigen remains unknown. The CDR3 extends over 15 amino acids. Germline V gene sequence: CDR1 SQVTM, CDR2 ANQGSEA. V was pared by 3 bases and J by 4 bases, with 15 bases between. UMIs were added to TCR cDNA along with a universal primer site when it was made by 5'RACE template switching. TCRdb reanalysed the 5' RACE reads using MiXCR and keeps one entry per CDR3 protein. The sample lists about 350,000 distinct CDR3 sequences; 11% were seen once. The sequence was collected from a man between 18 and 35 years old who received the YFV17D yellow fever vaccine. The gene calls are TRBV29-1 and TRBJ2-2; D might be TRBD1 (5 bases). Specimen: PBMCs, collected on the day of the first yellow fever vaccination. CDR3 nucleotide sequence: TGCAGCGTTGAGTTCTCGCAGGGATTCACCGGGGAGCTGTTTTTT. Its protein is CSVEFSQGFTGELFF.